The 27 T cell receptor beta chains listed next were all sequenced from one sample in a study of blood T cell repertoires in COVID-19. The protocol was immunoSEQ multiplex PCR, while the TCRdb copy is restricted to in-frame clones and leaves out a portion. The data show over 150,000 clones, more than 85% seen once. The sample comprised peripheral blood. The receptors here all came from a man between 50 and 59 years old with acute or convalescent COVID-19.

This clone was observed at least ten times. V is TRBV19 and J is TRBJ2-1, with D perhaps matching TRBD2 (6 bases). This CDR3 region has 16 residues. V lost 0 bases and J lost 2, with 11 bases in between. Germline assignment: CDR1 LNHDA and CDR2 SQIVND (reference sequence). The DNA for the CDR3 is TGTGCCAGTAGTATAGAGGCGGGATTCCCCTACAATGAGCAGTTCTTC. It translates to CASSIEAGFPYNEQFF.

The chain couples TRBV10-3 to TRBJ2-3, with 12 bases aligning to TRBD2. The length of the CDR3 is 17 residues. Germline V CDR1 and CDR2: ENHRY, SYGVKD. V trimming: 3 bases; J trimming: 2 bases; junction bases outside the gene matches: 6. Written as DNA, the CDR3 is TGTGCCATCAGTGATGGTCTAGCGGGGGGGCTCACAGATACGCAGTATTTT. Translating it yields CAISDGLAGGLTDTQYF.

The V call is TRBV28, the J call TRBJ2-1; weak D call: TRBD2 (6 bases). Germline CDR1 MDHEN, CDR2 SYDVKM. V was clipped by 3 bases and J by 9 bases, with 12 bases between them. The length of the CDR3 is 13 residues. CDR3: CASSFLGGGEQFF. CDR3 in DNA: TGTGCCAGCAGTTTTCTGGGAGGAGGTGAGCAGTTCTTC.

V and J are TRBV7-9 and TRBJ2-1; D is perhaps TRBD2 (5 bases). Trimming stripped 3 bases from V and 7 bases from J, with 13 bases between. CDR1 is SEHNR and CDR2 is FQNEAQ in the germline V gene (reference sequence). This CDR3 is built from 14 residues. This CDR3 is CASSLPLAANEQFF. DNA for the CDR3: TGTGCCAGCAGCTTGCCCCTAGCTGCGAATGAGCAGTTCTTC.

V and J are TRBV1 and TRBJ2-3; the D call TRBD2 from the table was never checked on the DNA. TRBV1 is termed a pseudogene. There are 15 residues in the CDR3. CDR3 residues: CTSSRTSGLTDTQYF. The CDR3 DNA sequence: TGCACCAGCAGCCGGACTAGCGGGTTGACAGATACGCAGTATTTT.

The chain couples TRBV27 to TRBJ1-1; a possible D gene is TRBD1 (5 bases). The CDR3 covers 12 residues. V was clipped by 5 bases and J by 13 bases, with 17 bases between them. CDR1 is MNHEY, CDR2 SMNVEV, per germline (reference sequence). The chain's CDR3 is CASSPIGGENFF. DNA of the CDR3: TGTGCCAGCAGTCCGATCGGGGGGGAGAATTTCTTT.

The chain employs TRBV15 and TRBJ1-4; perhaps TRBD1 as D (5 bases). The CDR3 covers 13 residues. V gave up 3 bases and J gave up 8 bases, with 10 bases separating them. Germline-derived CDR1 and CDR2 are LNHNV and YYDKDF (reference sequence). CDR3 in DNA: TGTGCCACCAGCAGCAGGGTTGGAGAAAAACTGTTTTTT. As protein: CATSSRVGEKLFF.

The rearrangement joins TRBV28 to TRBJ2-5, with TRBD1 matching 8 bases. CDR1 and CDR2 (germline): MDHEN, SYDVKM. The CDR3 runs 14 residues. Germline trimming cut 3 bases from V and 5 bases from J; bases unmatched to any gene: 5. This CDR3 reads CASSLTGDWETQYF. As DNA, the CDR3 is TGTGCCAGCAGTTTGACAGGGGATTGGGAGACCCAGTACTTC.

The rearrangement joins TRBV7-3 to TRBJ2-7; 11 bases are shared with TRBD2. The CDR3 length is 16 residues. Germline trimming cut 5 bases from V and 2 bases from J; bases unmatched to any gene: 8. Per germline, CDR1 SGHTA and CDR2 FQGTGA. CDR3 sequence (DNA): TGTGCCAGCAGCCTCACGGGACTAGCGGCCCCCTACGAGCAGTACTTC. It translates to CASSLTGLAAPYEQYF.

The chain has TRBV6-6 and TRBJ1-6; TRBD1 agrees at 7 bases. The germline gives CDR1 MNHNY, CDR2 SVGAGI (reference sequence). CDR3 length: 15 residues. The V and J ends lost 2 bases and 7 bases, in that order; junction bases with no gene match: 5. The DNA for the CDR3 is TGTGCCAGCAGTTACGGGGGACAGACCAATTCACCCCTCCACTTT. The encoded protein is CASSYGGQTNSPLHF.

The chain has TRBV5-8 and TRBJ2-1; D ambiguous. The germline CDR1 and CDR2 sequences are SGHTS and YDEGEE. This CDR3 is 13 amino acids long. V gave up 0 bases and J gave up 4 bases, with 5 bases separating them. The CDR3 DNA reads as TGTGCCAGCAGCTTGGCCAGATACAATGAGCAGTTCTTC. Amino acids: CASSLARYNEQFF.

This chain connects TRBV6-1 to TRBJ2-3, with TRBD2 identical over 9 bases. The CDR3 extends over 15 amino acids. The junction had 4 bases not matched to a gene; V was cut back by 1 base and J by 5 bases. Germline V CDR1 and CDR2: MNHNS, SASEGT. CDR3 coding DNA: TGTGCCAGCAGTGAAGAAGCGGGGGGCTTAGATACGCAGTATTTT. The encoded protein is CASSEEAGGLDTQYF.

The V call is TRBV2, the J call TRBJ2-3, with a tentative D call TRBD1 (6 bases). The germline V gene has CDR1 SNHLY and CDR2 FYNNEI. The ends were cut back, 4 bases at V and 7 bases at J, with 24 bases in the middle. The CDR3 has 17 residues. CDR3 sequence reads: CASSGGQGQQWGHTQYF. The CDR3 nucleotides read TGTGCCAGCAGTGGGGGGCAAGGACAACAGTGGGGACATACGCAGTATTTT. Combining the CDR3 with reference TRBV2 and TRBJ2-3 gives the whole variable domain EPEVTQTPSHQVTQMGQEVILRCVPISNHLYFYWYRQILGQKVEFLVSFYNNEISEKSEIFDDQFSVERPDGSNFTLKIRSTKLEDSAMYFCASSGGQGQQWGHTQYFGPGTRLTVL.

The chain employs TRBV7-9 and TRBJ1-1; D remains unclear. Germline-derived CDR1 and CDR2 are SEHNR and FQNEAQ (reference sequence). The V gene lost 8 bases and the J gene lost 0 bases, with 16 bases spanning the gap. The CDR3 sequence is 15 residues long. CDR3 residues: CASLGVSGVNTEAFF. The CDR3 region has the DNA TGTGCCAGCCTCGGGGTCAGCGGGGTGAACACTGAAGCTTTCTTT.

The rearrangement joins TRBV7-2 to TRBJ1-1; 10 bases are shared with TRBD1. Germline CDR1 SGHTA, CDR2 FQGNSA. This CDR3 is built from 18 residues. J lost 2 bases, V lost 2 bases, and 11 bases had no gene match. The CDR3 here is CASSLTPGQGTLNTEAFF. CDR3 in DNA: TGTGCCAGCAGCTTAACTCCGGGACAGGGGACATTAAACACTGAAGCTTTCTTT.

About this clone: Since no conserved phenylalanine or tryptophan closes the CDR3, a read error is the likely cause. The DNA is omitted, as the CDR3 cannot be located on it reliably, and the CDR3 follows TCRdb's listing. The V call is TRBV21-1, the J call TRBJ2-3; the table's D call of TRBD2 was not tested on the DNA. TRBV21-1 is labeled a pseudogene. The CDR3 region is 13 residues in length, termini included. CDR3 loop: CASPHRDLVLADI.

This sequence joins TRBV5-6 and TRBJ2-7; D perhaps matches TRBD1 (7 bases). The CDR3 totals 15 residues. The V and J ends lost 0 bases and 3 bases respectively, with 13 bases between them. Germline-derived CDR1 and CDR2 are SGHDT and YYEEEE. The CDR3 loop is CASSLAGGLSYEQYV. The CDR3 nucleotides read TGTGCCAGCAGCTTGGCAGGGGGGCTGAGCTACGAGCAGTACGTC.

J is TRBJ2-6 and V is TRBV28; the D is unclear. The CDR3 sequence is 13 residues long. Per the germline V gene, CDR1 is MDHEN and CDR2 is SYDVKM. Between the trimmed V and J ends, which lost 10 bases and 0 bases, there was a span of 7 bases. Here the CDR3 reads CATVASGANVLTF. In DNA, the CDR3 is TGTGCCACCGTAGCCTCTGGGGCCAACGTCCTGACTTTC.

The CDR3 region has the DNA TGTGCCAGCAGCGTGGGGCGGTACACAGATACGCAGTATTTT. Translating it yields CASSVGRYTDTQYF. The rearrangement joins TRBV9 to TRBJ2-3; D perhaps matches TRBD1 (5 bases). The CDR3 sequence is 14 residues long. Germline V gives CDR1 SGDLS, CDR2 YYNGEE. Trimming shortened V by 2 bases and J by 2 bases, and 9 bases separated the two germline ends.

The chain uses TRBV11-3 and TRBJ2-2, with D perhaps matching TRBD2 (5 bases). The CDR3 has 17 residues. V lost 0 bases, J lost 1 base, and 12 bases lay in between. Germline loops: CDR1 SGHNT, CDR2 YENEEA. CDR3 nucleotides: TGTGCCAGCAGCTTAGAAAAGGACTGGGAGAACACCGGGGAGCTGTTTTTT. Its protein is CASSLEKDWENTGELFF.

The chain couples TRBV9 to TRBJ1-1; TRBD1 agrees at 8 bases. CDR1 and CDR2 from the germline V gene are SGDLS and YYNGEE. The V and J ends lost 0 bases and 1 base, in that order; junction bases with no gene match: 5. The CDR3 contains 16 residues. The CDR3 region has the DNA TGTGCCAGCAGCGTAGTGGGGACAGGACAGAACACTGAAGCTTTCTTT. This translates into CASSVVGTGQNTEAFF.

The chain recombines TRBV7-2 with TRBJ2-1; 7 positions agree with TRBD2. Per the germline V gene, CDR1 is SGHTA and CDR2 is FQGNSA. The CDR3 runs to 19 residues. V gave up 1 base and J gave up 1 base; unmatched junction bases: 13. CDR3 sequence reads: CASSLGSYLGGVSYNEQFF. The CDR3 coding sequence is TGTGCCAGCAGCTTAGGAAGCTACCTTGGGGGGGTATCCTACAATGAGCAGTTCTTC.

CDR3 DNA sequence: TGCGCCAGCAGCCAAGCGGTCGGGACAGGGACCCAAGAGACCCAGTACTTC. This gives the protein CASSQAVGTGTQETQYF. The chain couples TRBV4-1 to TRBJ2-5; 9 positions match TRBD1. With V trimmed by 1 base and J by 1 base, 7 bases remained unmatched. This CDR3 region has 17 residues. The germline V gene encodes CDR1 MGHRA and CDR2 YSYEKL.

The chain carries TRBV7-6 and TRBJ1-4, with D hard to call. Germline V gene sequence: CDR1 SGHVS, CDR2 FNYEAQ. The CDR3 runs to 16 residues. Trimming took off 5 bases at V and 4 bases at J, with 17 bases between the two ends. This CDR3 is CASSPGLGTLNEKLFF. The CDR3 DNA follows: TGTGCCAGCAGCCCAGGACTGGGTACCCTTAATGAAAAACTGTTTTTT. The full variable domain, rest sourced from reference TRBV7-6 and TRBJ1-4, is GAGVSQSPRYKVTKRGQDVALRCDPISGHVSLYWYRQALGQGPEFLTYFNYEAQQDKSGLPNDRFSAERPEGSISTLTIQRTEQRDSAMYRCASSPGLGTLNEKLFFGSGTQLSVL.

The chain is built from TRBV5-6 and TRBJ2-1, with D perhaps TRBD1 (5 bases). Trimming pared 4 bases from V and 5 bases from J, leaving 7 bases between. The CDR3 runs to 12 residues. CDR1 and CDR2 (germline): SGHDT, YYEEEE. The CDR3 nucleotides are TGTGCCAGCAGCCGACAGCACAATGAGCAGTTCTTC. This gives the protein CASSRQHNEQFF. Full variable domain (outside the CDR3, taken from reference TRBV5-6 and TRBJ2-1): DAGVTQSPTHLIKTRGQQVTLRCSPKSGHDTVSWYQQALGQGPQFIFQYYEEEERQRGNFPDRFSGHQFPNYSSELNVNALLLGDSALYLCASSRQHNEQFFGPGTRLTVL.

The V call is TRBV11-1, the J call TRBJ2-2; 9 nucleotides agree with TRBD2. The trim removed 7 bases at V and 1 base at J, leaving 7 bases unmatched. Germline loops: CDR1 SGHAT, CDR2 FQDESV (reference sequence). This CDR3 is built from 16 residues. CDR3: CASKGSGRMNTGELFF. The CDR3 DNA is TGTGCCAGCAAAGGTAGCGGGAGAATGAACACCGGGGAGCTGTTTTTT.

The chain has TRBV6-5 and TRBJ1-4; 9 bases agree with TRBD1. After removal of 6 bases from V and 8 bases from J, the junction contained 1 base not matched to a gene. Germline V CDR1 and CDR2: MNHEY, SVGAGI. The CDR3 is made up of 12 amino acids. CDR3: CASSDRGEKLFF. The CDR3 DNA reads TGTGCCAGCAGCGACAGGGGGGAAAAACTGTTTTTT.